Sequencing of this T cell receptor (beta chain) was carried out in a study of cytomegalovirus exposure and HLA in healthy donors. Overall study findings and caveats: High sensitivity and specificity were reportedly achieved when the classifier diagnosed cytomegalovirus status. Most TCR sequences were seen very rarely across donors, but some public TCRs occurred in many.

About this clone itself: The antigen remains undetermined. A junction boundary mismatches the germline segment, possibly from a read error.

Using immunoSEQ multiplex PCR, the repertoire was profiled, and TCRdb retains in-frame clones only, with some absent. The repertoire holds around 150,000 clones, with roughly 96% as singletons. This CDR3 has 11 amino acids. The germline gives CDR1 DFQATT, CDR2 SNEGSKA (reference sequence). The clonotype originates from a young woman in good health and CMV-seronegative. The sample taken for sequencing was PBMCs. The chain combines TRBV20-1 with TRBJ2-5; 9 bases map to TRBD2. The CDR3 sequence: CSARDGLATDF. The DNA for the CDR3 is TGCAGTGCTAGAGATGGACTAGCGACGGACTTC.